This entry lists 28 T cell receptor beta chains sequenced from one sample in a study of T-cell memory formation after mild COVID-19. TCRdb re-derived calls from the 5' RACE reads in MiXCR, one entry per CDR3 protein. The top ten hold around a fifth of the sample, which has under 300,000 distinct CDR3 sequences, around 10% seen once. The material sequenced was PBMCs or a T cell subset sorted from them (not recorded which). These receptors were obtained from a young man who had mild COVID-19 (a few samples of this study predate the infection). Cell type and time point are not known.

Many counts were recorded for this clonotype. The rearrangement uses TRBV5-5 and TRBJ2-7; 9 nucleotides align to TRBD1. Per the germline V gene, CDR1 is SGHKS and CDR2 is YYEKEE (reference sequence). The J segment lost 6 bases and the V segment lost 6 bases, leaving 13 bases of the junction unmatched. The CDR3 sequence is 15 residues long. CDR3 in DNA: TGTGCCAGCACCTCGAGCGGGACAGGGTTCTTCGAGCAGTACTTC. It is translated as CASTSSGTGFFEQYF.

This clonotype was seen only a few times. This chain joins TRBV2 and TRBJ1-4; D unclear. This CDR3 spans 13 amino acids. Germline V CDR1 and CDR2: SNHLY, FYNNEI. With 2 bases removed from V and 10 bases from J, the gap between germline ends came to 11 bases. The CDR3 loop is CASSENPDGKLFF. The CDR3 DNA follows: TGTGCCAGCAGTGAAAATCCGGACGGAAAACTGTTTTTT.

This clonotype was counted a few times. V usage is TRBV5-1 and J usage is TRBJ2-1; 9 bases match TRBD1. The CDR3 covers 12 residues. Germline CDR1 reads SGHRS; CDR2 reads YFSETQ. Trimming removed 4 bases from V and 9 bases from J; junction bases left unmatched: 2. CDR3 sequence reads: CASSGTGLEQFF. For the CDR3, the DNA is TGCGCCAGCAGCGGGACAGGGCTTGAGCAGTTCTTC.

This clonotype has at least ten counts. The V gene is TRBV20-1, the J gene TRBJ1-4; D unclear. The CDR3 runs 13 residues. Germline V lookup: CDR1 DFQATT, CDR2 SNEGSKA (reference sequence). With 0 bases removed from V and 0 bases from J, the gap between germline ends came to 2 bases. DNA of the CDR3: TGCAGTGCTAGAGAAGCAACTAATGAAAAACTGTTTTTT. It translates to CSAREATNEKLFF.

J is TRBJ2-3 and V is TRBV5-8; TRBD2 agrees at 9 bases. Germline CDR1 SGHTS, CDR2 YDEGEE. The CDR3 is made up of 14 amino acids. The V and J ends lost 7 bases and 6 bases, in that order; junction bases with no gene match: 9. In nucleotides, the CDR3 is TGTGCCAGCGGCATTGCGGGGGGGGCTGATACGCAGTATTTT. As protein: CASGIAGGADTQYF.

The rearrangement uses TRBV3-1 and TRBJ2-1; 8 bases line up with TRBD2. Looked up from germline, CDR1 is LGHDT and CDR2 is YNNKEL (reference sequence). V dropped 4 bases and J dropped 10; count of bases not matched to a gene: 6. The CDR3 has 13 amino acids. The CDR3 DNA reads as TGTGCCAGCAGCCCCCGAGAGCGGGGGGAGCAGTTCTTC. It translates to CASSPRERGEQFF.

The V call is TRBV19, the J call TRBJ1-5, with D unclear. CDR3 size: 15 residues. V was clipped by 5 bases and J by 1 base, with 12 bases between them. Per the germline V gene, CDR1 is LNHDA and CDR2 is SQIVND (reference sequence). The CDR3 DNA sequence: TGTGCCAGTAGTCCATATACACCGAGCAATCAGCCCCAGCATTTT. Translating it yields CASSPYTPSNQPQHF. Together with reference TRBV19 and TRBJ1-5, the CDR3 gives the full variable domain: DGGITQSPKYLFRKEGQNVTLSCEQNLNHDAMYWYRQDPGQGLRLIYYSQIVNDFQKGDIAEGYSVSREKKESFPLTVTSAQKNPTAFYLCASSPYTPSNQPQHFGDGTRLSIL.

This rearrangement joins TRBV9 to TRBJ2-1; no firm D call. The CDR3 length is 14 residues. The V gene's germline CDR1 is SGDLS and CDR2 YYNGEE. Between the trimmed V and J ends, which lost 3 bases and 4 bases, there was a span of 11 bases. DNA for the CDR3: TGTGCCAGCAGCGCCCGCGGAGAGTACAATGAGCAGTTCTTC. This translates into CASSARGEYNEQFF.

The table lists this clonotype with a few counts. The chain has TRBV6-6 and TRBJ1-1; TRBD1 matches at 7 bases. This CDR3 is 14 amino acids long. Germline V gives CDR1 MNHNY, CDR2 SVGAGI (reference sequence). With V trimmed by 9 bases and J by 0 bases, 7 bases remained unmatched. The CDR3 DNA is TGTGCCAGTGCCGGACAGGCGATGAACACTGAAGCTTTCTTT. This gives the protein CASAGQAMNTEAFF.

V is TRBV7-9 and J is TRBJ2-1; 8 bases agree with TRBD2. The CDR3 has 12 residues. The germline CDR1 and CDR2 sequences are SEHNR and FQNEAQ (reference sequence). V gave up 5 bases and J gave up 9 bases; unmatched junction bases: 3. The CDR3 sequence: CASSRGGVEQFF. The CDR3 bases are TGTGCCAGCAGCCGGGGGGGCGTTGAGCAGTTCTTC.

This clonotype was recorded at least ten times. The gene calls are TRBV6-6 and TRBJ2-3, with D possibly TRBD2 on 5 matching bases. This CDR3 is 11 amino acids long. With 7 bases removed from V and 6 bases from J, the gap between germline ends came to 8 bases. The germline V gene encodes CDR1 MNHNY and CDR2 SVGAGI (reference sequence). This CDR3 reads CASIDYDTQYF. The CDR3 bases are TGTGCCAGCATTGACTATGATACGCAGTATTTT.

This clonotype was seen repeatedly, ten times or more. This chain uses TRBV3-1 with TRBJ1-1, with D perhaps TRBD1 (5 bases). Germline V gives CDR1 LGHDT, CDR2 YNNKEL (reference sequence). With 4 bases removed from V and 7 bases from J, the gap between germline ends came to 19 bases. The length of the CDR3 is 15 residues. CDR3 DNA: TGTGCCAGCAGCCTCAATGAGGGGCACGGCCGTGAAGCTTTCTTT. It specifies CASSLNEGHGREAFF.

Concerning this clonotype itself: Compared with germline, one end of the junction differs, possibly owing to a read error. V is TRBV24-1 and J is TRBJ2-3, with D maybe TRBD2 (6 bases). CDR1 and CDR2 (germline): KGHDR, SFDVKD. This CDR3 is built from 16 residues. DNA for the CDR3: TGTGCCACGAGTGACACTAAGTTGGGGAGGACAGATACGCAGTATTTT. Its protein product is CATSDTKLGRTDTQYF.

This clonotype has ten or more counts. The CDR3 reads CASMNRVDGYTF. The CDR3 DNA sequence: TGTGCCAGCATGAACAGGGTTGATGGCTACACCTTC. The V gene is TRBV25-1, the J gene TRBJ1-2, with D possibly TRBD1 on 6 matching bases. The CDR3 runs 12 residues. V gave up 7 bases and J gave up 6 bases, with 12 bases separating them. Germline lookup yields CDR1 MGHDK and CDR2 SYGVNS.

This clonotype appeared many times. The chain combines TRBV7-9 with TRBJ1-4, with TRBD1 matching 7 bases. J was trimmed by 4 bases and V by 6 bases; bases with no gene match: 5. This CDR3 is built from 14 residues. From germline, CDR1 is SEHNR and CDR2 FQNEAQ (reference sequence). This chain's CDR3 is CASRDNRGNEKLFF. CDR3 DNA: TGTGCCAGCAGAGATAACAGGGGTAATGAAAAACTGTTTTTT.

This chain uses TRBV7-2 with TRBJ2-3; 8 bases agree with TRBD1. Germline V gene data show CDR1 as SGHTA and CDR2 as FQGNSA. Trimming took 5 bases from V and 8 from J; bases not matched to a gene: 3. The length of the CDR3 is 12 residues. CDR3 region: CASSPTGVTQYF. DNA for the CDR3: TGTGCCAGCAGCCCGACAGGGGTTACGCAGTATTTT.

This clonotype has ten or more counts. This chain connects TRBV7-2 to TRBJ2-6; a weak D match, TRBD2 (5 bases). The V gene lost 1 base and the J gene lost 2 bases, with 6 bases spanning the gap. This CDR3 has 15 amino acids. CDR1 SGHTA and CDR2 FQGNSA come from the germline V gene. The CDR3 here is CASSLGGTGANVLTF. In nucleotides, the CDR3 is TGTGCCAGCAGCTTAGGAGGGACTGGGGCCAACGTCCTGACTTTC. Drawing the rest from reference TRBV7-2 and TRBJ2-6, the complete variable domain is GAGVSQSPSNKVTEKGKDVELRCDPISGHTALYWYRQSLGQGLEFLIYFQGNSAPDKSGLPSDRFSAERTGGSVSTLTIQRTQQEDSAVYLCASSLGGTGANVLTFGAGSRLTVL.

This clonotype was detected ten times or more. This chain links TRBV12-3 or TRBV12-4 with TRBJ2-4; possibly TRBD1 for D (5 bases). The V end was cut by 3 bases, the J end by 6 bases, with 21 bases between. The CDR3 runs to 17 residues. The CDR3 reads CASSFLDTVSGGNIQYF. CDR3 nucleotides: TGTGCCAGCAGTTTCTTGGACACCGTATCAGGCGGAAACATTCAGTACTTC.

The CDR3 DNA is TGTGCCAGCAGCTGGGACCCCTGGAACAATGAGCAGTTCTTC. Translation: CASSWDPWNNEQFF. The chain is built from TRBV7-9 and TRBJ2-1; either TRBD1 or TRBD2 may supply D (5 bases each). Germline lookup yields CDR1 SEHNR and CDR2 FQNEAQ (reference sequence). The CDR3 has 14 amino acids. Trimming took 4 bases from V and 5 from J, leaving 12 bases between them.

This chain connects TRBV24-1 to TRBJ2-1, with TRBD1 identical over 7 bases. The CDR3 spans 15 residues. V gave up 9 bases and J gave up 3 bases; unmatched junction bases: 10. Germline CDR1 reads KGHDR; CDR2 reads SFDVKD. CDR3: CATSRTGSFYNEQFF. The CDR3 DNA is TGTGCCACCTCCCGGACAGGAAGCTTCTACAATGAGCAGTTCTTC.

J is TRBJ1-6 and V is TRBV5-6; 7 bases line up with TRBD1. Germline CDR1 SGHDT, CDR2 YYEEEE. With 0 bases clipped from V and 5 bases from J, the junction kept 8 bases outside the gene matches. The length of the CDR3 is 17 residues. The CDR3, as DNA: TGTGCCAGCAGCTTGGTATCTTTGGGACAGCATAATTCACCCCTCCACTTT. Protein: CASSLVSLGQHNSPLHF.

The CDR3 DNA reads TGCGCCAGCAGCCAAGACAAAGAGACCCAGTACTTC. Amino acid sequence: CASSQDKETQYF. The V gene is TRBV4-3, the J gene TRBJ2-5; D gene unclear. The CDR3 consists of 12 residues. V was clipped by 0 bases and J by 3 bases, with 2 bases between them. The germline gives CDR1 LGHNA, CDR2 YSLEER.

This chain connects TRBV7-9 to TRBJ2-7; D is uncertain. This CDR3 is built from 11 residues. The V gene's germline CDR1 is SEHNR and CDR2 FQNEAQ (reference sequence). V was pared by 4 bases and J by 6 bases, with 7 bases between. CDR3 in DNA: TGTGCCAGCAGCTCCCTCCTCGAGCAGTACTTC. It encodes CASSSLLEQYF. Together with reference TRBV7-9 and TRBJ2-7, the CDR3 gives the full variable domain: DTGVSQNPRHKITKRGQNVTFRCDPISEHNRLYWYRQTLGQGPEFLTYFQNEAQLEKSRLLSDRFSAERPKGSFSTLEIQRTEQGDSAMYLCASSSLLEQYFGPGTRLTVT.

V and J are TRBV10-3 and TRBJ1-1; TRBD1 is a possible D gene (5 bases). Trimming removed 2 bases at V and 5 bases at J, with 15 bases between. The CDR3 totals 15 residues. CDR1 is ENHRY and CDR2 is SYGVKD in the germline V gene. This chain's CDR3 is CAISEREGRETEAFF. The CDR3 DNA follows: TGTGCCATCAGTGAGAGGGAGGGGAGAGAAACTGAAGCTTTCTTT.

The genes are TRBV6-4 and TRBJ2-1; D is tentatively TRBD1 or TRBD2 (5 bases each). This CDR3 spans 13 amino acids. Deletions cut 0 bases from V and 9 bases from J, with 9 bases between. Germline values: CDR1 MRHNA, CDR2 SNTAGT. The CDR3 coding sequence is TGTGCCAGCAGTGACTCGAGGGGAACTGAGCAGTTCTTC. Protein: CASSDSRGTEQFF.

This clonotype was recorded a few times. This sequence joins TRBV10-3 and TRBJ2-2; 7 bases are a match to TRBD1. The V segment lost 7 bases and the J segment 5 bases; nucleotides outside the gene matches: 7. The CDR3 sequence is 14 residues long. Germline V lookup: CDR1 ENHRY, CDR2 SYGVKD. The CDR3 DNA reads TGTGCCATCACCTGGGACAGTTATACCGGGGAGCTGTTTTTT. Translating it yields CAITWDSYTGELFF.

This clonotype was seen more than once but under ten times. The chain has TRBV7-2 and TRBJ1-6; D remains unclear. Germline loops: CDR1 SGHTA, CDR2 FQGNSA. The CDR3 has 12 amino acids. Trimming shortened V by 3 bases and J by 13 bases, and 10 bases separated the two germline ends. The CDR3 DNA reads TGTGCCAGCAGCTTGGACTTGGGGCCCCTCCACTTT. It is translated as CASSLDLGPLHF.

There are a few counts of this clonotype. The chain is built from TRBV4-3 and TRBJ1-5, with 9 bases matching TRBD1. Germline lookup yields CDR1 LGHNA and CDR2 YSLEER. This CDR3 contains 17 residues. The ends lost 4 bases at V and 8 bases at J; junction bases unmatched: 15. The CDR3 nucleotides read TGCGCCAGCAGCCGCCCCCTGGGGACAGGGAGTTTTAAGCCCCAGCATTTT. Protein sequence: CASSRPLGTGSFKPQHF.